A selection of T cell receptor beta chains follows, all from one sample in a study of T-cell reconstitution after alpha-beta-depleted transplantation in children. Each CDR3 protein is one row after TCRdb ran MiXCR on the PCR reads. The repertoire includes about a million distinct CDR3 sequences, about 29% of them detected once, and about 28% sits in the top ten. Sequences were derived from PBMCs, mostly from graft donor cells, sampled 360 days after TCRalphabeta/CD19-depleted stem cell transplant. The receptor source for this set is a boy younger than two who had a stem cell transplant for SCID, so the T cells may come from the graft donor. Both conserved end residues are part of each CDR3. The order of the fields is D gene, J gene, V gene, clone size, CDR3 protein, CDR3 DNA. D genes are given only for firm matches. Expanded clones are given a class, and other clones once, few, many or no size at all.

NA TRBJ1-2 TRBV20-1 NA CSARHGDRDYGYTF TGCAGTGCCCGGCACGGGGATAGAGACTATGGCTACACCTTC
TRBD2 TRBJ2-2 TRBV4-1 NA CASSQAGGRAGELFF TGCGCCAGCAGCCAGGCGGGGGGTCGGGCCGGGGAGCTGTTTTTT
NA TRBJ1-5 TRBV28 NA CASSLVQGSFNQPQHF TGTGCCAGCAGTTTGGTTCAGGGGTCTTTCAATCAGCCCCAGCATTTT
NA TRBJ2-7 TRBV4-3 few CASSQGNTHLEEQYF TGCGCCAGCAGCCAAGGGAACACCCACCTTGAGGAGCAGTACTTC
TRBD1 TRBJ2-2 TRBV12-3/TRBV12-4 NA CASSWTGHTGELFF TGTGCCAGCAGTTGGACAGGGCACACCGGGGAGCTGTTTTTT
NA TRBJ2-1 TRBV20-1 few CSAKYRDKQFF TGCAGTGCTAAATACCGGGACAAGCAGTTCTTC
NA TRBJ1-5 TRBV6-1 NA CASRTDSDSNQPQHF TGTGCCAGCAGAACAGACTCGGATAGCAATCAGCCCCAGCATTTT
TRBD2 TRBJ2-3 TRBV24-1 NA CATSDLGLAEDTQYF TGTGCCACCAGTGATTTGGGACTAGCGGAAGATACGCAGTATTTT
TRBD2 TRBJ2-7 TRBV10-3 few CAISAFGTSESDEQYF TGTGCCATCAGTGCGTTTGGGACTAGCGAATCGGACGAGCAGTACTTC
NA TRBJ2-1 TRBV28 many CASRSRSYNEQFF TGTGCCAGCAGATCTAGAAGTTACAATGAGCAGTTCTTC
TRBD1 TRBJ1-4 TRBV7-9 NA CASTLGTANEKLFF TGTGCCAGCACCCTCGGGACAGCAAATGAAAAACTGTTTTTT
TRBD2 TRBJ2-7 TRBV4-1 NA CASSLLPSAGGLSSYEQYF TGCGCCAGCAGCCTACTCCCTTCGGCGGGGGGCCTTAGCTCCTACGAGCAGTACTTC
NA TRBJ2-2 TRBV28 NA CASSFQGFLLGNTGELFF TGTGCCAGCAGTTTCCAGGGGTTCCTTCTGGGAAACACCGGGGAGCTGTTTTTT
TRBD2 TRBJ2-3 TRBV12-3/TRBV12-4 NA CASTRSGGRTDTQYF TGTGCCAGTACCCGAAGCGGGGGCCGCACAGATACGCAGTATTTT
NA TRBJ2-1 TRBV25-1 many CASKNSAGAYNEQFF TGTGCCAGCAAGAATTCCGCAGGGGCCTACAATGAGCAGTTCTTC
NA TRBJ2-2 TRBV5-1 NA CASSGSLNTGELFF TGCGCCTCAAGCGGGTCCTTAAACACCGGGGAGCTGTTTTTT
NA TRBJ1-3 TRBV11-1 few CASSSQPKTGFISGNTIYF TGTGCCAGCAGCTCGCAACCTAAGACGGGCTTTATCTCTGGAAACACCATATATTTT
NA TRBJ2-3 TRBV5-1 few CASSLDPVDTQYF TGCGCCAGCAGCTTGGATCCAGTAGATACGCAGTATTTT
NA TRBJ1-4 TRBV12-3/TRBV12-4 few CASSPNTGFNEKLFF TGTGCCAGCAGTCCAAATACAGGGTTTAATGAAAAACTGTTTTTT
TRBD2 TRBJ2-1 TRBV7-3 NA CASSLKEKLAGESNEQFF TGTGCCAGCAGCTTAAAGGAAAAACTAGCGGGGGAATCTAATGAGCAGTTCTTC
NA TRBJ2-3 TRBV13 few CASSWTRVASTDTQYF TGTGCCAGCAGCTGGACTCGGGTCGCTAGCACAGATACGCAGTATTTT
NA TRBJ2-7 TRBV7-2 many CASSLNWGYEQYF TGTGCCAGCAGCCTAAATTGGGGCTACGAGCAGTACTTC
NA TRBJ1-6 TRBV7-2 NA CASSHSSYNSPLHF TGTGCCAGCAGCCACAGCTCCTATAATTCACCCCTCCACTTT
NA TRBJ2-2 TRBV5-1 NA CASSRVPGTPTGELFF TGCGCCAGCAGTCGTGTGCCAGGGACCCCCACCGGGGAGCTGTTTTTT
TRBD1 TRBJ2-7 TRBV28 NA CASSRDRSLYEQYF TGTGCCAGCAGCCGGGACAGATCTCTCTACGAGCAGTACTTC
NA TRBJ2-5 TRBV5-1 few CASSLGASRETQYF TGCGCCAGCAGCTTGGGGGCCAGCCGGGAGACCCAGTACTTC
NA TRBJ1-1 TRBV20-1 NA CSARGGPTEAFF TGCAGTGCTAGAGGGGGGCCCACTGAAGCTTTCTTT
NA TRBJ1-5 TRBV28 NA CASSKGLVNQPQHF TGTGCCAGCAGTAAAGGCCTCGTCAATCAGCCCCAGCATTTT
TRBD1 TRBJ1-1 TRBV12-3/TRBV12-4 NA CASSLARTGIYPEAFF TGTGCCAGCAGTTTAGCCCGGACAGGGATCTACCCTGAAGCTTTCTTT
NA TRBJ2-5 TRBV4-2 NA CASSQEGAATPETQYF TGTGCCAGCAGCCAAGAGGGCGCTGCAACCCCCGAGACCCAGTACTTC
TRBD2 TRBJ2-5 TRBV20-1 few CSASWPSGGSTYQETQYF TGCAGTGCTAGTTGGCCTAGCGGGGGCTCCACGTACCAAGAGACCCAGTACTTC
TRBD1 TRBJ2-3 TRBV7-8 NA CASSLAATGGSTDTQYF TGTGCCAGCAGCTTAGCAGCGACAGGGGGCAGCACAGATACGCAGTATTTT
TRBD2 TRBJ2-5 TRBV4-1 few CASSQDLSGGAEETQYF TGCGCCAGCAGCCAAGATCTTAGCGGGGGGGCCGAAGAGACCCAGTACTTC
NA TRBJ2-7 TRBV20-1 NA CSARNLGDYEQYF TGCAGTGCTAGAAATCTTGGGGACTACGAGCAGTACTTC
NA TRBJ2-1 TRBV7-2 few CASSLTAAYYNEQFF TGTGCCAGCAGCTTGACGGCGGCCTACTACAATGAGCAGTTCTTC
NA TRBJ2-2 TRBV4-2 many CASSQHSVSNTGELFF TGTGCCAGCAGCCAACATTCAGTATCGAACACCGGGGAGCTGTTTTTT
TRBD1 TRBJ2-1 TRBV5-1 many CASSLDRGLYNEQFF TGTGCCAGCAGCTTAGACAGGGGATTGTACAATGAGCAGTTCTTC
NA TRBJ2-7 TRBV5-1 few CASSLEGSPSDEQYF TGCGCCAGCAGCTTGGAGGGCAGCCCCTCAGACGAGCAGTACTTC
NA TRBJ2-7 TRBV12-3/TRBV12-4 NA CASSPGYPYEQYF TGTGCCAGCAGCCCGGGGTACCCCTACGAGCAGTACTTC
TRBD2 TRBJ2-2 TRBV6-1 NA CASSPLAGKTGELFF TGTGCCAGCAGTCCTCTAGCGGGGAAAACCGGGGAGCTGTTTTTT
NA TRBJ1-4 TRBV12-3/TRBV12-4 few CASSPWQGDEKLFF TGTGCCAGCAGCCCTTGGCAGGGCGATGAAAAACTGTTTTTT
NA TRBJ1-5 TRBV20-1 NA CSAKSRLRNQPQHF TGCAGTGCTAAATCCAGGTTACGCAATCAGCCCCAGCATTTT
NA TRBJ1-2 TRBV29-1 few CSAAGPLNPNYGYTF TGCAGCGCTGCTGGACCTCTAAATCCTAACTATGGCTACACCTTC
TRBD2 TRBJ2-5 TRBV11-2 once CASSLEGLSGVGETQYF TGTGCCAGCAGCTTGGAGGGGCTTAGCGGGGTGGGGGAGACCCAGTACTTC
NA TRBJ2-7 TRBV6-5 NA CASRDSYEQYF TGTGCCAGCAGAGACAGTTACGAGCAGTACTTC
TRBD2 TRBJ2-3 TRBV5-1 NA CASSFGLAGTSTDTQYF TGCGCCAGCAGCTTTGGACTAGCGGGGACAAGCACAGATACGCAGTATTTT
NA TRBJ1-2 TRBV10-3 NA CAIRSQGLLGGYTF TGTGCCATCCGTTCCCAGGGGCTATTGGGTGGCTACACCTTC
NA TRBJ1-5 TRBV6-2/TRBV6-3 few CASSYSTRGDGQPQHF TGTGCCAGCAGTTACTCGACCAGGGGCGACGGTCAGCCCCAGCATTTT
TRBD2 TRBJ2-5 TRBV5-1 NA CASSSGLAGVVTQYF TGCGCCAGCAGCTCTGGACTAGCGGGGGTCGTGACCCAGTACTTC
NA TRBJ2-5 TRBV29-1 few CSVTVNPQETQYF TGCAGCGTCACTGTGAACCCCCAAGAGACCCAGTACTTC
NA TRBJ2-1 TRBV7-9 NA CASSLVSGYEQFF TGTGCCAGCAGCTTAGTCTCAGGGTATGAGCAGTTCTTC
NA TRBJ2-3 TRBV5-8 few CASSLGRIPVSTDTQYF TGTGCCAGCAGCTTGGGCCGAATACCGGTTAGCACAGATACGCAGTATTTT
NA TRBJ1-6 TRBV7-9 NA CASSLGAQVSYNSPLHF TGTGCCAGCAGCTTAGGGGCCCAGGTCTCCTATAATTCACCCCTCCACTTT
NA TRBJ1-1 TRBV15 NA CATSRDFGANEAFF TGTGCCACCAGCAGAGATTTTGGGGCGAATGAAGCTTTCTTT
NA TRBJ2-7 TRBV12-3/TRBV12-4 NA CASSSDRPSYERYF TGTGCCAGCAGCTCGGACAGACCTTCCTACGAGCGGTACTTC
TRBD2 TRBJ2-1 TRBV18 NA CASSPTLAGNYNEQFF TGTGCCAGCTCACCCACCCTAGCGGGAAACTACAATGAGCAGTTCTTC
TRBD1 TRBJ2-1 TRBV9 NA CASSPRRTGGVSQGSYNEQFF TGTGCCAGCAGCCCACGAAGGACAGGGGGTGTTTCCCAGGGCTCCTACAATGAGCAGTTCTTC
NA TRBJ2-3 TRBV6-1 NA CASGPVGGPADTQYF TGTGCCAGCGGGCCAGTGGGGGGGCCGGCAGATACGCAGTATTTT
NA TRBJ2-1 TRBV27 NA CASSTLGEQFF TGTGCCAGCAGTACCCTCGGGGAGCAGTTCTTC
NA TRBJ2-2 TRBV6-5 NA CASSYSMWSRDWIGELFF TGTGCCAGCAGTTACTCGATGTGGAGCAGGGATTGGATCGGGGAGCTGTTTTTT